Below are 9 T cell receptor beta chains sequenced from a single sample in a study of neurological immune-mediated disorders. TCRdb reprocessed the 5' RACE reads via MiXCR and lists one record per CDR3 protein. Of 87,000 or so distinct CDR3 sequences in the sample, approximately 4% were seen once. Material: PBMCs. The receptors come from a woman aged 45-65 years with multiple sclerosis.

This clonotype was observed a handful of times. The rearrangement uses TRBV5-6 and TRBJ2-3; 7 bases line up with TRBD2. Germline assignment: CDR1 SGHDT and CDR2 YYEEEE. The CDR3 has 16 amino acids. V lost 4 bases and J lost 0; bases outside the gene matches: 8. CDR3 protein: CASSLDLGGSTDTQYF. The CDR3 nucleotides read TGTGCCAGCAGCCTAGATTTGGGGGGGAGCACAGATACGCAGTATTTT.

Ten or more counts support this clonotype. The chain couples TRBV15 to TRBJ2-5; D remains unclear. This CDR3 contains 16 residues. The V gene lost 5 bases and the J gene lost 0 bases, with 16 bases spanning the gap. Germline CDR1 and CDR2: LNHNV and YYDKDF (reference sequence). The CDR3 DNA is TGTGCCACCAGCCGCTCGAACCTCGGCTACCAAGAGACCCAGTACTTC. Its translation is CATSRSNLGYQETQYF.

There are many counts of this clonotype. V and J are TRBV5-5 and TRBJ1-3; D gene unclear. This CDR3 has 12 amino acids. With 0 bases removed from V and 4 bases from J, the gap between germline ends came to 2 bases. Looked up from germline, CDR1 is SGHKS and CDR2 is YYEKEE (reference sequence). Here the CDR3 reads CASSLEGNTIYF. CDR3 coding DNA: TGTGCCAGCAGCTTGGAAGGAAACACCATATATTTT.

This clonotype occurred many times. The chain joins TRBV21-1 to TRBJ2-1; the table's D call TRBD2 went unverified against the DNA. TRBV21-1 is classified as a pseudogene. CDR3 length: 12 amino acids. This CDR3 reads CASSKGGNEQFF. The CDR3 bases are TGTGCCAGCAGCAAGGGAGGGAATGAGCAGTTCTTC.

The genes are TRBV6-2 or TRBV6-3 and TRBJ2-5; D remains ambiguous. Germline values: CDR1 MNHEY, CDR2 SVGEGT. The CDR3 contains 12 residues. The V end was cut by 3 bases, the J end by 3 bases, with 5 bases between. Here the CDR3 DNA reads TGTGCCAGCAGTTATGGAAAAGAGACCCAGTACTTC. Protein sequence: CASSYGKETQYF.

In this sample, this clonotype turned up many times. The V and J genes are TRBV28 and TRBJ2-7; D unresolved. Germline CDR1 reads MDHEN; CDR2 reads SYDVKM. Trimming cost V 7 bases and J 3 bases, with 10 bases left between them. The CDR3 extends over 12 amino acids. The CDR3 here is CASKPAGYEQYF. CDR3 nucleotides: TGTGCCAGCAAGCCCGCAGGCTACGAGCAGTACTTC.

There are many counts of this clonotype. The genes are TRBV6-5 and TRBJ2-7; 9 nucleotides agree with TRBD1. Losses at the gene ends were 2 bases for V and 6 bases for J; bases not matched to a gene: 8. The CDR3 is 15 amino acids. Germline-derived CDR1 and CDR2 are MNHEY and SVGAGI. CDR3: CASSYSPGTGSEQYF. CDR3 nucleotide sequence: TGTGCCAGCAGTTACAGCCCCGGGACAGGGTCCGAGCAGTACTTC.

This clonotype was found many times. V gene TRBV24-1 combines with J gene TRBJ2-5; D may match TRBD1 or TRBD2 (5 bases each). V lost 2 bases and J 2 bases, leaving 8 bases between the germline ends. The germline V gene has CDR1 KGHDR and CDR2 SFDVKD. The CDR3 length is 14 residues. The CDR3 protein is CATSDWDGQETQYF. In DNA, the CDR3 is TGTGCCACCAGTGATTGGGACGGACAAGAGACCCAGTACTTC.

As regards this clonotype: The CDR3 ends on some other residue instead of the conserved phenylalanine or tryptophan, so this is likely a read error. The gene calls are TRBV7-2 and TRBJ1-2, with 9 bases matching TRBD1. The CDR3 extends over 13 amino acids. Looked up from germline, CDR1 is SGHTA and CDR2 is FQGNSA. Germline trimming cut 5 bases from V and 7 bases from J; bases unmatched to any gene: 5. CDR3 protein: CASSRQTGGGYTN. The DNA of the CDR3 is TGTGCCAGCAGCCGCCAGACAGGGGGTGGCTACACCAAC.